This paragraph covers one T cell receptor (beta chain) sequence. This sample is part of a study of technical replicates of blood from several donors. The CDR3 runs to 14 residues. The V and J ends lost 2 bases and 1 base, in that order; junction bases with no gene match: 3. Germline-derived CDR1 and CDR2 are SGHRS and YFSETQ. TCRdb's copy holds only in-frame clones and misses some; the assay was immunoSEQ multiplex PCR. In the table there are tens of thousands of clones, about 97% of which are singletons. The specimen sequenced was T cells isolated from PBMCs. The chain links TRBV5-1 to TRBJ2-7; 7 bases are a match to TRBD2. The clonotype comes from a human donor in good health. The CDR3 DNA reads as TGCGCCAGCAGCTTAGGACTAGTATCCTACGAGCAGTACTTC. It yields the protein CASSLGLVSYEQYF.